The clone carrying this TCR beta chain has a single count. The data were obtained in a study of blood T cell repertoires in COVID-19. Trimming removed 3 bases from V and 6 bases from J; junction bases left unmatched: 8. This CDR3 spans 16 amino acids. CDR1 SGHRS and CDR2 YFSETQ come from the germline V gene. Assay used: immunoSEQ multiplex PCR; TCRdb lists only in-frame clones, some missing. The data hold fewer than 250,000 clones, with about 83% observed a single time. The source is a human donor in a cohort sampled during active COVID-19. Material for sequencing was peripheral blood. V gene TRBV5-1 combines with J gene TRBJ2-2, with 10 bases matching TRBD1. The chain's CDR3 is CASSSLGTGVPGELFF. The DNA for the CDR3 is TGCGCCAGCAGCTCGCTGGGGACAGGGGTACCCGGGGAGCTGTTTTTT.